This TCR beta chain appears in the sequencing data of a study of early T cells in non-severe SARS-CoV-2 infection. Study at large: It was bulk RNA from unsorted whole blood that was sequenced, and the chains were unpaired. Study conclusions and caveats: Database matching using VDJdb favored anti-spike CD8 responses, with private and CD4 specificities left missing.

Unique molecular identifiers (one per individual cDNA molecule) were attached. TCRdb re-called the 5' RACE reads with MiXCR, one entry per CDR3 protein. In the table there are more than 55,000 distinct CDR3 sequences, roughly 13% of which are singletons. This clonotype was seen many times. The antigen is undetermined. One junction end disagrees with the germline gene, perhaps due to a read error. CDR3 length equals 11 residues. Germline CDR1 SQVTM, CDR2 ANQGSEA. Sequencing was carried out using whole blood. The chain uses TRBV29-1 and TRBJ2-7; maybe TRBD1 (5 bases). This TCR came from an adult who was a healthcare worker with PCR-confirmed SARS-CoV-2 infection or an uninfected control (not recorded which). The CDR3 bases are TGCAGCGTCGAAGGGGCCTACGAGCAGTACTTC. It specifies CSVEGAYEQYF.